This record looks at one T cell receptor beta chain sequence and its context. Its antigen is unknown. Each CDR3 protein gets one entry after TCRdb re-called the 5' RACE reads with MiXCR. The sample consists of 550,000 to 650,000 distinct CDR3 sequences, about 18% of them appearing once. This record comes from a study of T-cell memory formation after mild COVID-19. Overall study results and limits: Pre-infection memory already had some responding clones, implying cross-reactive memory joined.

CDR3 length: 13 residues. Trimming left V 1 base short and J 6 bases short, with 10 bases between. Germline V CDR1 and CDR2: LNHDA, SQIVND (reference sequence). The chain employs TRBV19 and TRBJ2-7; D gene ambiguous. This TCR was sampled from an adult woman who had mild COVID-19 (a few samples of this study predate the infection). Cell type and time point are not known. Sequenced sample: PBMCs or a T cell subset sorted from them (not recorded which). The CDR3 reads CASSIAQGSEQYF. The CDR3 coding sequence is TGTGCCAGTAGTATAGCTCAAGGCTCCGAGCAGTACTTC.